The entry below describes one T cell receptor (beta chain). Its antigen remains unidentified. The CDR3 runs to 13 residues. The germline V gene encodes CDR1 GTSNPN and CDR2 SVGIG (reference sequence). Trimming cost V 5 bases and J 4 bases, with 14 bases left between them. The sample is drawn from a study of cytomegalovirus exposure and HLA in healthy donors. Method: immunoSEQ multiplex PCR; TCRdb's copy keeps in-frame clones and lacks some. The sample lists around 150,000 clones, more than 85% occurring once. Study-wide points: A few of the chains that were CMV-associated were confirmed in vitro to be specific for CMV antigens. The authors enumerated roughly 180 TCR beta chains as linked to cytomegalovirus. Subsequent analysis showed first-cohort TCR clusters tending to co-occur in around 110 validation repertoires.

V gene TRBV30 combines with J gene TRBJ1-2; D possibly corresponds to TRBD1 (6 bases). The sequenced sample was PBMCs. The source is a man aged 18 to 35 in good health and CMV-seronegative. The CDR3, as DNA: TGTGCCTGGCGACTGGGGGCTTTCTATGGCTACACCTTC. Amino acids: CAWRLGAFYGYTF.